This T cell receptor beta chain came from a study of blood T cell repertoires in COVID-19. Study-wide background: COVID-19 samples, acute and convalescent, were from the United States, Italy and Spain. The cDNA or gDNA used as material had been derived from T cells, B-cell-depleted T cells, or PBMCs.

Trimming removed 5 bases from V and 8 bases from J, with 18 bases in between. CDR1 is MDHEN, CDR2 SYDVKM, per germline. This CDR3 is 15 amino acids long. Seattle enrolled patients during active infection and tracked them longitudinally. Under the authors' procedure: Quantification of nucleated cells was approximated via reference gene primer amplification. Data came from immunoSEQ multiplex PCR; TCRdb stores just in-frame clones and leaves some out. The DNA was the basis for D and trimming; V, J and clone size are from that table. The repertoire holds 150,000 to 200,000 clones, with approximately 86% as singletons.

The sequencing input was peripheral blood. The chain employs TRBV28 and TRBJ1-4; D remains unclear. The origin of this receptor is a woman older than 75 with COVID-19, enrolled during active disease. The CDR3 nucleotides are TGTGCCAGCAGTCCCGACTGGTCGACGGGAGAAAAACTGTTTTTT. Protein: CASSPDWSTGEKLFF.